This is a list of T cell receptor beta chains from one sample in a study of T cell responses to AZD1222 COVID-19 vaccine. Sequenced by immunoSEQ multiplex PCR; TCRdb stores in-frame clones only, minus some. The table shows 150,000 to 200,000 clones, with just under 95% occurring only once. Source: peripheral blood, taken on day 0 of AZD1222 vaccination. Source of these receptors: an adult in good health. Each CDR3 is given with its conserved first and last residue.

J gene	V gene	CDR3 protein
TRBJ2-5	TRBV27	CASSLWGDGHKETQYF
TRBJ2-2	TRBV5-1	CASSLRSSGGTGELFF
TRBJ1-6	TRBV11-2	CASSSLDSPLHF
TRBJ1-5	TRBV6-5	CASSSQGARSQPQHF
TRBJ1-2	TRBV16	CASSPLTAHNYGYTF
TRBJ1-5	TRBV10-3	CAISDPKIGDQPQHF
TRBJ1-1	TRBV7-9	CASSSPGQSNTEAFF
TRBJ2-2	TRBV5-6	CASSLRGQVNGELFF
TRBJ1-2	TRBV6-4	CASSGGGGYGYTF
TRBJ1-1	TRBV4-1	CASSLGLQGAEAFF
TRBJ2-3	TRBV5-4	CASRLDRDRVPDTQYF
TRBJ2-3	TRBV9	CASSAGLAGGPGFTDTQYF
TRBJ2-1	TRBV19	CASRGLAYDNEQFF
TRBJ1-2	TRBV2	CASSPPNRGIYGYTF
TRBJ2-2	TRBV15	CATSGGLALGPHGGELFF
TRBJ2-1	TRBV6-2/TRBV6-3	CASSDGTSGREEQFF
TRBJ2-1	TRBV5-1	CASSQGQGNSYNEQFF
TRBJ2-7	TRBV28	CASSLSGTSGPLKQYF
TRBJ2-7	TRBV28	CASRVQGATYEQYF
TRBJ1-6	TRBV27	CASSFLQGNSPLHF
TRBJ1-2	TRBV28	CASIVDGGGYTF
TRBJ2-1	TRBV6-5	CASSYGASGSYNEQFF
TRBJ1-2	TRBV6-4	CASSDGGQSYGYTF
TRBJ1-2	TRBV27	CASSSIDGLGYGYTF
TRBJ1-1	TRBV5-1	CASSLAGQNTEAFF
TRBJ2-1	TRBV27	CASQGADGSSYNEQFF
TRBJ2-1	TRBV7-8	CASSLAVAGSYNEQFF
TRBJ2-2	TRBV4-3	CASSQEAGGTGELFF
TRBJ2-1	TRBV19	CASRVPPAGEQFF
TRBJ2-7	TRBV11-1	CASSLGGKSYEQYF
TRBJ1-1	TRBV19	CASSTAGGGGLEAFF
TRBJ1-1	TRBV19	CASTQRVDTEAFF
TRBJ1-1	TRBV6-2/TRBV6-3	CASSYSRNGVYTEAFF
TRBJ2-6	TRBV4-2	CASSQDNSFSGANVLTF
TRBJ2-5	TRBV3-1/TRBV3-2	CASSQDGPRVGTQYF
TRBJ2-1	TRBV3-1/TRBV3-2	CASSQEAGGATQFF
TRBJ1-2	TRBV13	CASSSWRTGDYGYTF
TRBJ1-2	TRBV12-5	CASGLVLGGGYGYTF
TRBJ1-1	TRBV6-5	CASKGEAEAFF
TRBJ1-5	TRBV3-1/TRBV3-2	CASSQDLGGPPPQHF
TRBJ2-2	TRBV4-1	CASSQDSKGSGELFF
TRBJ1-2	TRBV7-9	CASSHAGTGGSYGYTF
TRBJ1-6	TRBV7-9	CASSQRAGRGSPLHF
TRBJ1-3	TRBV9	CASSVGNSGNTIYF